This TCR beta chain was recorded in a study of blood T cell repertoires in COVID-19. Overall study: Samples taken during acute and convalescent COVID-19 were collected in the United States, Italy and Spain.

The CDR3 is 15 residues long. The junction had 5 bases not matched to a gene; V was cut back by 0 bases and J by 8 bases. Per germline, CDR1 SGHDN and CDR2 FVKESK. Recovered status applied to Cohort 3 donors who had two consecutive negative PCRs. It also applied to those with clearance or with symptom resolution. Profiled with immunoSEQ multiplex PCR; TCRdb holds only in-frame clones, not every one. The top ten clones hold 1.2% of a sample with a few hundred thousand clones, more than 75% of them seen once. J is TRBJ1-4 and V is TRBV14; 8 bases align to TRBD1. The source is a woman younger than 30 who had recovered from COVID-19. Sequenced sample: PBMCs or T cells enriched from blood (not recorded which). Here the CDR3 reads CASSQENRGAEKLFF. Here the CDR3 DNA reads TGTGCCAGCAGCCAAGAAAACAGGGGGGCCGAAAAACTGTTTTTT.